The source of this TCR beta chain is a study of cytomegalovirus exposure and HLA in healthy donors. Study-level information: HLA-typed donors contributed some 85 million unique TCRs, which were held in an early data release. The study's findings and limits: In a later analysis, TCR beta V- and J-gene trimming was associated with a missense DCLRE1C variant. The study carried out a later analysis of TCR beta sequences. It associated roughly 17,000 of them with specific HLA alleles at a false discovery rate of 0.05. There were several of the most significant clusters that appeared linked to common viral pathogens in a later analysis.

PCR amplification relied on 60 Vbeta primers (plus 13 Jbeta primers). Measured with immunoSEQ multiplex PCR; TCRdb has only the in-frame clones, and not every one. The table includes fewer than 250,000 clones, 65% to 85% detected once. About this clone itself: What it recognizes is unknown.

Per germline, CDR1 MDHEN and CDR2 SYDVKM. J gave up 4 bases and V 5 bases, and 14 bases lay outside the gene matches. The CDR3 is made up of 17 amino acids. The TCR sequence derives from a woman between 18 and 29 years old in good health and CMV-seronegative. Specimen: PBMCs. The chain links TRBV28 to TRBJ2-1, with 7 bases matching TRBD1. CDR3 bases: TGTGCCAGCAGTCTAGGGCCACAGGGGACCGTATACAATGAGCAGTTCTTC. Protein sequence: CASSLGPQGTVYNEQFF.